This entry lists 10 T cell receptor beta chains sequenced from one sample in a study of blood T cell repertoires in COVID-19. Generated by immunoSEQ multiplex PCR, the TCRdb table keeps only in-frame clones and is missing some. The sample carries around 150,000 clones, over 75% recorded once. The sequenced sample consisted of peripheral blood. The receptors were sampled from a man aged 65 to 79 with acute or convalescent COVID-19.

In DNA form, the CDR3 reads TGTGCCAGCAGTGCGCCGTCGGGACAGGGTTATTGGGGGACTGAAGCTTTCTTT. Translating it yields CASSAPSGQGYWGTEAFF. The chain employs TRBV27 and TRBJ1-1, with 9 positions matching TRBD1. The CDR3 runs 18 residues. Germline lookup yields CDR1 MNHEY and CDR2 SMNVEV (reference sequence). V shed 5 bases and J 5 bases; nucleotides not matched to a gene: 18.

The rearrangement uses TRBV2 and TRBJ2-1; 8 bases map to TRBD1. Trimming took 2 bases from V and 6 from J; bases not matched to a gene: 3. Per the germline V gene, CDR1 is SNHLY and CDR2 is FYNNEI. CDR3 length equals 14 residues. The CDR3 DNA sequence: TGTGCCAGCAGTGAACAGGGGGCGAGCAATGAGCAGTTCTTC. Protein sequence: CASSEQGASNEQFF.

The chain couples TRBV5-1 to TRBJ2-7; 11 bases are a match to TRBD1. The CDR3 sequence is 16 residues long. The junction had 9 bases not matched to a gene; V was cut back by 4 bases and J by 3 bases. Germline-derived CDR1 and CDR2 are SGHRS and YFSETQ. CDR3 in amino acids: CASSPGIGTGGYEQYF. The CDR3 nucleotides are TGCGCCAGCAGCCCAGGAATCGGGACAGGGGGCTACGAGCAGTACTTC.

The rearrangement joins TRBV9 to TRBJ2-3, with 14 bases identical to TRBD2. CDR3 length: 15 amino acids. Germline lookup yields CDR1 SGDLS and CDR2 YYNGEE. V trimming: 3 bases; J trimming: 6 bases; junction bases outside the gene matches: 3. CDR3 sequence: CASSGLAGGGDTQYF. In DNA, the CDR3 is TGTGCCAGCAGCGGACTAGCGGGAGGGGGGGATACGCAGTATTTT.

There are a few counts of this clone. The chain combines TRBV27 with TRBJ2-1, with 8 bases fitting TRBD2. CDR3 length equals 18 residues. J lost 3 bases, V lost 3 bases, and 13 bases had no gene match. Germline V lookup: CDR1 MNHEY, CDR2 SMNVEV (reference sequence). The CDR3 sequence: CASSFRLPSGSFYNEQFF. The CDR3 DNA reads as TGTGCCAGCAGTTTCAGGCTACCCAGCGGGAGTTTCTACAATGAGCAGTTCTTC.

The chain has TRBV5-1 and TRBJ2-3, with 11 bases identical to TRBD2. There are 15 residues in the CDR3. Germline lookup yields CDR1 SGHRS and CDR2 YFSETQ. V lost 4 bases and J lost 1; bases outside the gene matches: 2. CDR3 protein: CASSTGLAGTDTQYF. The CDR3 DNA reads TGCGCCAGCAGCACGGGACTAGCGGGCACAGATACGCAGTATTTT.

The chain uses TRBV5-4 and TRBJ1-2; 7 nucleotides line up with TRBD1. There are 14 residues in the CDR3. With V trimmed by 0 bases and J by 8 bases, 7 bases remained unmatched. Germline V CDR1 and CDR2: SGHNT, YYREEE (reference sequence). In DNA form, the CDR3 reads TGTGCCAGCAGCTTGGAAGGGGGCTCGCTCGGCTACACCTTC. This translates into CASSLEGGSLGYTF.

CDR3 in amino acids: CATSRGGGPYEQYF. CDR3 nucleotide sequence: TGTGCCACCAGCAGGGGGGGTGGTCCCTACGAGCAGTACTTC. The genes are TRBV15 and TRBJ2-7; D possibly corresponds to TRBD2 (6 bases). Looked up from germline, CDR1 is LNHNV and CDR2 is YYDKDF (reference sequence). V was shortened by 3 bases and J by 2 bases, with 11 bases between the two germline ends. The CDR3 runs to 14 residues.

Here the CDR3 reads CASSPGFRRDLEQYF. The CDR3 DNA sequence: TGTGCCAGCAGCCCAGGATTTAGGAGGGACCTCGAGCAGTACTTC. The chain links TRBV9 to TRBJ2-7; D is possibly TRBD2 (6 bases). The CDR3 length is 15 residues. The germline CDR1 and CDR2 sequences are SGDLS and YYNGEE. Trimming removed 4 bases from V and 6 bases from J, with 20 bases in between.

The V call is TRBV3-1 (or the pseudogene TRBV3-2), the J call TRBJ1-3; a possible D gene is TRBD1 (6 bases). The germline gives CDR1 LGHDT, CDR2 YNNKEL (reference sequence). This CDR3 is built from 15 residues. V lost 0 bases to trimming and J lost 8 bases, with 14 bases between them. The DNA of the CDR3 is TGTGCCAGCAGCCAAGACAGGGGTATTAGAGACACCATATATTTT. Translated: CASSQDRGIRDTIYF.